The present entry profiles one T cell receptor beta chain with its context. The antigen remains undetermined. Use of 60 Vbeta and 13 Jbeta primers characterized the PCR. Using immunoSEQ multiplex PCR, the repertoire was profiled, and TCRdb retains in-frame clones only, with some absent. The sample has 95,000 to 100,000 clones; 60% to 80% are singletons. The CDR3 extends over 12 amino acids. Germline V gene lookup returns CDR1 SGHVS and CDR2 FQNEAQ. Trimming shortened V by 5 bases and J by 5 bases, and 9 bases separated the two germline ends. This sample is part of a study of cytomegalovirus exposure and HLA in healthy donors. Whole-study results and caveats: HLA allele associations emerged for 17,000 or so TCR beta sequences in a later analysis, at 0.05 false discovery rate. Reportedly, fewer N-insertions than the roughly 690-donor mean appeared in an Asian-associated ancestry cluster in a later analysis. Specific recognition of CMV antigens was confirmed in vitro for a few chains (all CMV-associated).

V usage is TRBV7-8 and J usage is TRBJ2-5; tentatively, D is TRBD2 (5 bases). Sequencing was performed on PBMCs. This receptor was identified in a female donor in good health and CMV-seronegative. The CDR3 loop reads CASSRSGETQYF. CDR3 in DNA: TGTGCCAGCAGCCGAAGCGGTGAGACCCAGTACTTC.